These T cell receptor beta chains were read from a single sample in a study of blood T cell repertoires in COVID-19. Some clones are missing from TCRdb's copy, which holds only in-frame ones; the method was immunoSEQ multiplex PCR. The table lists some 150,000 clones, 75% to 90% of them singletons, with roughly 0.56% in the top ten. The sequenced material came from peripheral blood. The receptors derive from a man between 60 and 70 years old with acute or convalescent COVID-19. CDR3s include the opening cysteine and the closing phenylalanine or tryptophan. A D gene is named only where the DNA matches it firmly. Clone sizes are given selectively: once, few, many, or a class where the clone is expanded.

D	size	V	J	CDR3	DNA
TRBD1	-	TRBV29-1	TRBJ2-2	CSVPGQGEITGELFF	TGCAGCGTTCCCGGACAGGGGGAGATCACCGGGGAGCTGTTTTTT
TRBD1	-	TRBV5-8	TRBJ2-1	CASSLQGARNEQFF	TGTGCCAGCAGCTTACAGGGGGCCCGCAATGAGCAGTTCTTC
-	-	TRBV7-6	TRBJ1-2	CASSLGQGSDF	TGTGCCAGCAGCCTAGGGCAGGGAAGCGATTTT
-	-	TRBV6-5	TRBJ2-5	CASSYSRPGVETQYF	TGTGCCAGCAGTTACTCGAGGCCAGGGGTAGAGACCCAGTACTTC
TRBD2	-	TRBV19	TRBJ2-1	CASSRGGTNSYNEQFF	TGTGCCAGTAGCAGAGGCGGGACTAACTCCTACAATGAGCAGTTCTTC
-	-	TRBV28	TRBJ2-5	CASHRGGTAGETQYF	TGTGCCAGCCACAGGGGGGGGACTGCTGGGGAGACCCAGTACTTC
-	-	TRBV6-5	TRBJ2-5	CASQLGGTQYF	TGTGCCTCGCAATTGGGGGGGACCCAGTACTTC
-	-	TRBV6-5	TRBJ1-2	CASSYSLTARHGYTF	TGTGCCAGCAGTTACTCGCTTACAGCTCGTCATGGCTACACCTTC
TRBD1	-	TRBV29-1	TRBJ1-1	CSTSTGGATTEAFF	TGCAGCACCTCGACAGGGGGCGCCACTACTGAAGCTTTCTTT
-	-	TRBV29-1	TRBJ2-3	CSVGGSSSTDTQYF	TGCAGCGTTGGAGGGTCCTCGAGCACAGATACGCAGTATTTT
-	-	TRBV11-2	TRBJ2-7	CASSLEGGEQYF	TGTGCCAGCAGCTTAGAGGGAGGCGAGCAGTACTTC
-	-	TRBV11-2	TRBJ2-1	CASSLGGSGGFDEQFF	TGTGCCAGCAGCTTAGGGGGCTCTGGCGGCTTCGATGAGCAGTTCTTC
-	-	TRBV12-3/TRBV12-4	TRBJ1-3	CASTLTPGNTIYF	TGTGCCAGCACCCTGACACCCGGAAACACCATATATTTT
-	-	TRBV7-2	TRBJ1-2	CASSLAQGARLAGYTF	TGTGCCAGCAGCTTAGCCCAGGGCGCTCGGTTGGCGGGCTACACCTTC
-	-	TRBV6-6	TRBJ1-3	CASSNQQALGNTIYF	TGTGCCAGCAGTAACCAACAGGCCCTTGGAAACACCATATATTTT
-	-	TRBV6-5	TRBJ1-1	CASRPRQVNTEAFF	TGTGCCAGCAGGCCAAGACAGGTAAACACTGAAGCTTTCTTT
-	-	TRBV6-1	TRBJ1-2	CASSEYQGRGGGYTF	TGTGCCAGCAGTGAATACCAGGGGCGAGGGGGTGGCTACACCTTC
TRBD1	-	TRBV2	TRBJ2-7	CASSPGTGGPEQYF	TGTGCCAGCAGTCCCGGGACAGGGGGCCCCGAGCAGTACTTC
-	few	TRBV11-2	TRBJ1-2	CASSLERTAGNYGYTF	TGTGCCAGCAGCTTAGAACGGACAGCGGGAAACTATGGCTACACCTTC
TRBD1	-	TRBV4-3	TRBJ1-6	CASSQDPFSQGDTLHF	TGCGCCAGCAGCCAAGACCCTTTCTCCCAGGGGGACACCCTCCACTTT
-	-	TRBV18	TRBJ2-7	CASSPGTPPYEQYF	TGTGCCAGCTCACCCGGGACACCACCATACGAGCAGTACTTC
TRBD1	-	TRBV19	TRBJ2-1	CASSIGGTGSRNEQFF	TGTGCCAGTAGTATCGGAGGGACAGGGTCCCGAAATGAGCAGTTCTTC
-	few	TRBV2	TRBJ1-2	CASSDGWAGKTYGYTF	TGTGCCAGCAGTGATGGGTGGGCAGGGAAGACCTATGGCTACACCTTC
-	-	TRBV5-1	TRBJ1-2	CASSRTDSNYGYTF	TGCGCCAGCAGTCGGACAGACTCTAACTATGGCTACACCTTC
-	-	TRBV5-1	TRBJ1-3	CASSLAPRASGNTIYF	TGCGCCAGCAGCTTGGCCCCCAGGGCGTCTGGAAACACCATATATTTT
-	-	TRBV10-3	TRBJ2-6	CAIRTGTGANVLTF	TGTGCCATCAGAACAGGGACTGGGGCCAACGTCCTGACTTTC
-	few	TRBV30	TRBJ2-7	CAWSRGYEQYF	TGTGCCTGGAGCCGAGGGTACGAGCAGTACTTC
-	-	TRBV7-2	TRBJ1-2	CASSLSQVGGYTF	TGTGCCAGCAGCTTGAGTCAGGTGGGCGGCTACACCTTC
-	-	TRBV5-1	TRBJ2-5	CASSWEVSNGRETQYF	TGCGCCAGCAGCTGGGAGGTGTCTAATGGTAGGGAGACCCAGTACTTC
-	-	TRBV19	TRBJ1-1	CASSIGAYREGTEAFF	TGTGCCAGTAGTATAGGGGCGTACAGGGAGGGCACTGAAGCTTTCTTT
TRBD1	-	TRBV6-5	TRBJ2-7	CASSHAQGYEQYF	TGTGCCAGCAGTCACGCACAGGGGTACGAGCAGTACTTC
TRBD1	-	TRBV9	TRBJ2-5	CASSVGQGAVGTQYF	TGTGCCAGCAGCGTAGGGCAGGGGGCCGTAGGGACCCAGTACTTC
TRBD2	once	TRBV7-2	TRBJ2-5	CASSWVSGSGETQYF	TGTGCCAGCAGCTGGGTTAGCGGGAGCGGGGAGACCCAGTACTTC
TRBD1	-	TRBV7-2	TRBJ1-5	CASSLTGRGSGQPQHF	TGTGCCAGCAGCCTTACGGGCAGGGGGAGCGGTCAGCCCCAGCATTTT
-	-	TRBV5-1	TRBJ1-3	CASSGSQASGNTIYF	TGCGCCAGCAGCGGCTCTCAGGCCTCTGGAAACACCATATATTTT
TRBD2	-	TRBV5-1	TRBJ2-7	CASSATSGGAREQYF	TGCGCCAGCAGCGCGACTAGCGGGGGGGCCCGGGAGCAGTACTTC
-	few	TRBV2	TRBJ1-1	CASSEEVGGLRAFF	TGTGCCAGCAGTGAAGAGGTAGGAGGCCTTAGGGCTTTCTTT
TRBD1	-	TRBV24-1	TRBJ2-3	CATSESGTGTDTQYF	TGTGCCACCAGTGAGTCCGGGACAGGCACAGATACGCAGTATTTT
TRBD2	-	TRBV3-1/TRBV3-2	TRBJ2-3	CASSPRLAADTQYF	TGTGCCAGCAGCCCCCGGCTAGCGGCAGATACGCAGTATTTT
TRBD1	-	TRBV4-1	TRBJ1-4	CASSGWTGRDEKLFF	TGCGCCAGCAGCGGATGGACAGGGAGAGATGAAAAACTGTTTTTT
TRBD2	-	TRBV5-6	TRBJ2-7	CASSFTSGGALYEQYF	TGTGCCAGCAGCTTTACTAGCGGGGGGGCTCTCTACGAGCAGTACTTC
TRBD2	-	TRBV7-2	TRBJ2-3	CASSLPGGNTDTQYF	TGTGCCAGCAGCTTACCCGGGGGGAACACAGATACGCAGTATTTT
TRBD1	-	TRBV28	TRBJ2-7	CASTTGTEYEQYF	TGTGCCAGCACCACCGGGACAGAATACGAGCAGTACTTC
TRBD2	-	TRBV28	TRBJ2-7	CASSLGLAELTYEQYF	TGTGCCAGCAGTTTGGGGCTAGCGGAACTCACCTACGAGCAGTACTTC
TRBD1	-	TRBV19	TRBJ1-2	CASSLLDRVNGYTF	TGTGCCAGTAGCTTACTGGACAGGGTAAATGGCTACACCTTC
-	-	TRBV7-2	TRBJ2-3	CASSQAQGTTDTQYF	TGTGCCAGCAGCCAGGCCCAGGGAACCACAGATACGCAGTATTTT
-	-	TRBV11-2	TRBJ1-5	CASSLDQKQPQHF	TGTGCCAGCAGCTTAGATCAGAAACAGCCCCAGCATTTT
TRBD1	once	TRBV4-1	TRBJ2-1	CASSRSAGQGRDEQFF	TGCGCCAGCAGCCGTTCTGCGGGACAGGGTCGTGATGAGCAGTTCTTC